Described below is a single T cell receptor (beta chain) sequence and its context. Its cognate antigen is unknown. The junction departs from germline at one end; a sequencing error may be responsible. There were likely unrecorded immune exposures, though donors were nominally healthy when sampled. Germline V gene lookup returns CDR1 KGHSH and CDR2 LQKENI. The CDR3 is 13 residues long. This sample was taken from a study of cytomegalovirus exposure and HLA in healthy donors. Study conclusions and caveats: Some V segments, TRBV6-2 and TRBV6-3 among them, were indistinguishable and were therefore excluded. In an earlier analysis, productive rearrangement rates for most beta V segments clustered near 87% or 30%.

The PCR contained 60 Vbeta and 13 Jbeta primers. Sequenced by immunoSEQ multiplex PCR; TCRdb stores in-frame clones only, minus some. The sample includes fewer than 250,000 clones, roughly 87% of them seen just once. The chain employs TRBV18 and TRBJ2-7; TRBD1 might be the D (5 bases). The source is a man between 35 and 55 years old in good health and CMV-seropositive. Specimen: PBMCs. CDR3: CASSPQDSYEQYF. CDR3 bases: TGTGCCAGCTCGCCACAAGACAGCTACGAGCAGTACTTC. The full variable domain, in which reference TRBV18 and TRBJ2-7 provide the parts outside the CDR3, is NAGVMQNPRHLVRRRGQEARLRCSPMKGHSHVYWYRQLPEEGLKFMVYLQKENIIDESGMPKERFSAEFPKEGPSILRIQQVVRGDSAAYFCASSPQDSYEQYFGPGTRLTVT.